This T cell receptor (beta chain) is from a study of T cell repertoires in ileal Crohn's disease. From germline, CDR1 is SGHAT and CDR2 FQNNGV. After removal of 5 bases from V and 7 bases from J, the junction contained 11 bases not matched to a gene. There are 14 residues in the CDR3. Whole-study results and caveats: Every patient over 26.8% clonality showed endoscopic recurrence. Active smokers at surgery had more clonal expansions than non-smokers.

Per sample, roughly 500 nanograms of biopsy DNA were TCRB immunosequenced. Sequencing was performed with immunoSEQ multiplex PCR; in TCRdb, only in-frame clones are kept and a portion is missing. The sample consists of 13,000 to 15,000 clones, about 78% of them appearing once. Turning to this clone: Its antigen is currently unknown.

The V and J genes are TRBV11-2 and TRBJ2-7; 7 nucleotides line up with TRBD2. Sequencing was performed on ileal tissue. This TCR was sampled from an adult with Crohn's disease. Written as DNA, the CDR3 is TGTGCCAGCAGCCCTGGGACTACCATGAGTGAGCAGTACTTC. The encoded protein is CASSPGTTMSEQYF.